This is a list of T cell receptor beta chains from one sample in a study of CD8 T cells in ankylosing spondylitis. TCRdb analysed the 5' RACE reads with MiXCR anew, one entry per CDR3 protein. The table records a few hundred thousand distinct CDR3 sequences, 7% to 8% of them present only once. The sequenced sample consisted of blood, either unsorted or a sorted T cell fraction (not recorded which). Receptors were obtained from a male donor with ankylosing spondylitis. Both conserved end residues are part of each CDR3.

J,V,CDR3
TRBJ2-3,TRBV7-3,CASSPGQYRTDTQYF
TRBJ1-2,TRBV4-3,CASSHDFGSYGYTF
TRBJ2-3,TRBV6-5,CASSYSGLARDTQYF
TRBJ1-4,TRBV7-8,CASGFGGMEKLFF
TRBJ2-7,TRBV7-2,CASSLRPTSGAYEQYF
TRBJ2-5,TRBV18,CASSSRTGSKETQYF
TRBJ2-1,TRBV27,CASSSLNNEQFF
TRBJ2-2,TRBV2,CASSGLGLLNTGELFF
TRBJ1-1,TRBV29-1,CSVDWFRENTEAFF
TRBJ2-3,TRBV4-3,CASSQVGYKDTQYF
TRBJ2-7,TRBV5-5,CASSLWVGASYEQYF
TRBJ2-2,TRBV4-3,CASSRADRGTGELFF